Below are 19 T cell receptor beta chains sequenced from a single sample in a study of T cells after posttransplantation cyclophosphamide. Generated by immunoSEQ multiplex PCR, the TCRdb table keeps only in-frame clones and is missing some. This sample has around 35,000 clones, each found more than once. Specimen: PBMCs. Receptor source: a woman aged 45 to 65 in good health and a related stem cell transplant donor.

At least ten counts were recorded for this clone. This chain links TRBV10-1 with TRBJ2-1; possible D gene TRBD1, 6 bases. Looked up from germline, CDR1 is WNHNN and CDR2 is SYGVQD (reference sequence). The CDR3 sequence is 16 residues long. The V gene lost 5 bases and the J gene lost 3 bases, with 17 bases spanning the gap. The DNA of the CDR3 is TGCGCCAGCAGTCCCCTACAGGGTGGAAGCTACAATGAGCAGTTCTTC. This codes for CASSPLQGGSYNEQFF.

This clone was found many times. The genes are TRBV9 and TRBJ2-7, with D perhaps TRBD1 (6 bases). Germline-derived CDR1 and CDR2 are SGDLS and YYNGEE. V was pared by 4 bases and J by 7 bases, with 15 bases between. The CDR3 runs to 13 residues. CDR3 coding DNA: TGTGCCAGCAGCCCACACAGGGTGGGAGAGCAGTACTTC. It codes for CASSPHRVGEQYF.

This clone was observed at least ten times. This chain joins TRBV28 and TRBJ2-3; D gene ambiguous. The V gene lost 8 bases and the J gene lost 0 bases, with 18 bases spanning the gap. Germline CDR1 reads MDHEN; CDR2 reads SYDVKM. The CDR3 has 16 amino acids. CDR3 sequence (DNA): TGTGCCAGCTTCCCACTGATGCGAGCTAGCACAGATACGCAGTATTTT. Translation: CASFPLMRASTDTQYF.

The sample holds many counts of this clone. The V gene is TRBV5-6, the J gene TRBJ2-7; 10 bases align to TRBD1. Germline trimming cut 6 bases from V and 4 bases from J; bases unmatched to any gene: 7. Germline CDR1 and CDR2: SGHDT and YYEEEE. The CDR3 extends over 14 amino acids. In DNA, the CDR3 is TGTGCCAGCAACCGACAGGGGGCTGTTTACGAGCAGTACTTC. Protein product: CASNRQGAVYEQYF.

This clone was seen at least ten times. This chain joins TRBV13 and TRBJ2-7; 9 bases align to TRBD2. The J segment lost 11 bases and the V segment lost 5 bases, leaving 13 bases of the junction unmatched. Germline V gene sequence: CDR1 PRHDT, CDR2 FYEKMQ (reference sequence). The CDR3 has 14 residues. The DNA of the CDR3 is TGTGCCAGCAGCCCCCATAGCGGGAGAAGGGGAAAGTACTTC. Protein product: CASSPHSGRRGKYF.

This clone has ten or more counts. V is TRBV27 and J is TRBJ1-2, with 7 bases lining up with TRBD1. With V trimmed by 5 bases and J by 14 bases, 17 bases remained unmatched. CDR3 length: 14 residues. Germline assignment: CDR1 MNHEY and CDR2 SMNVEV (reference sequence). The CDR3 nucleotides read TGTGCCAGCAGTGTCTGGGGTGACAGGGAGCTCCCTACCTTC. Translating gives CASSVWGDRELPTF.

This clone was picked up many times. CDR3 nucleotides: TGTGCCAGCAGCCTTTACGGCGGGGGGGATAGGACTGAAGCTTTCTTT. It specifies CASSLYGGGDRTEAFF. The chain uses TRBV9 and TRBJ1-1; TRBD1 might be the D (5 bases). Germline V gene lookup returns CDR1 SGDLS and CDR2 YYNGEE. Trimming cost V 4 bases and J 5 bases, with 21 bases left between them. The CDR3 is 16 amino acids.

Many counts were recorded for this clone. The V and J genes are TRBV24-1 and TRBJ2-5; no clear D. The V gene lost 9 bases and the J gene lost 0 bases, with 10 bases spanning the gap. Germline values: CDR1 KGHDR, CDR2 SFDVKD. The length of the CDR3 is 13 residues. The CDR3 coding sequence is TGTGCCACCGGCTCAGAGTACCAAGAGACCCAGTACTTC. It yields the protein CATGSEYQETQYF.

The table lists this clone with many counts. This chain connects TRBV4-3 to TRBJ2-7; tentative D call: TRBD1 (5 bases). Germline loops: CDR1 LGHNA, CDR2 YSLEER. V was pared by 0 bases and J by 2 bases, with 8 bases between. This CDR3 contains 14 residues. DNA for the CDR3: TGCGCCAGCAGCCAAGACTCCAGGGCCTACGAGCAGTACTTC. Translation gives CASSQDSRAYEQYF.

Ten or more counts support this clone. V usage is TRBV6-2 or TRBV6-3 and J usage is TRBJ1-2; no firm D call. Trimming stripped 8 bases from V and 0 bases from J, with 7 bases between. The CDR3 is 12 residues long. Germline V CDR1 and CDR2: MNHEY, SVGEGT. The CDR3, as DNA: TGTGCCAGCGCGGGAGCTAACTATGGCTACACCTTC. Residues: CASAGANYGYTF.

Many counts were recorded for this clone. The CDR3 coding sequence is TGTGCCAGTAGTATGGAGGGCCCCCCCTACACAGATACGCAGTATTTT. Its translation: CASSMEGPPYTDTQYF. The chain uses TRBV19 and TRBJ2-3; D possibly corresponds to TRBD2 (6 bases). Germline CDR1 is LNHDA and CDR2 is SQIVND (reference sequence). Trimming shortened V by 3 bases and J by 2 bases, and 15 bases separated the two germline ends. This CDR3 spans 16 amino acids.

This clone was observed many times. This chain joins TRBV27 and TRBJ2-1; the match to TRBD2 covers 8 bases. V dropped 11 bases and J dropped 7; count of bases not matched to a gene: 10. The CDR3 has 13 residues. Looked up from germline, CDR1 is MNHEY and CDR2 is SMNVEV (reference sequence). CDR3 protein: CAAAREVGNEQFF. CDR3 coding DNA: TGTGCCGCGGCGCGGGAGGTCGGTAATGAGCAGTTCTTC.

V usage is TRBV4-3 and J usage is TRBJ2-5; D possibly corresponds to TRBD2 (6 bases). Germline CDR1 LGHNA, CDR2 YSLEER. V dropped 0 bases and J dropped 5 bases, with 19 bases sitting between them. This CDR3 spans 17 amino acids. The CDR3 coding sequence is TGCGCCAGCAGCCAAGATGGGGTGGGCGGGGTGCGCGAGACCCAGTACTTC. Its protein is CASSQDGVGGVRETQYF.

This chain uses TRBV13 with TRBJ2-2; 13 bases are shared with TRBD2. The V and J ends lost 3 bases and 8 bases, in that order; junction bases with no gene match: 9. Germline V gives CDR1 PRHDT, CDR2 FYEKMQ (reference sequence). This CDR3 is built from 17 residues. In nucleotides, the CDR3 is TGTGCCAGCAGCTTCAACATAAGGACTAGCGGGAGAGGGGAGCTGTTTTTT. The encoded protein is CASSFNIRTSGRGELFF.

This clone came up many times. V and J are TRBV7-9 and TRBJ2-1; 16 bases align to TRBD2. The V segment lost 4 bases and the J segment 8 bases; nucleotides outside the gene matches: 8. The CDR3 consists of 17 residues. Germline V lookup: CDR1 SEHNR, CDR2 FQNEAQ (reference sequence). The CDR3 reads CASSSGTSGRAIDEQFF. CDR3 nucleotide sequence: TGTGCCAGCAGCTCCGGGACTAGCGGGAGGGCCATAGATGAGCAGTTCTTC.

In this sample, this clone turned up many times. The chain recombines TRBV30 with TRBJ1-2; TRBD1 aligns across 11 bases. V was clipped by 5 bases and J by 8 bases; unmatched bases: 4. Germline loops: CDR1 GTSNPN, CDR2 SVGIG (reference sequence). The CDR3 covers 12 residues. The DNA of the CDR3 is TGTGCCTGGGACCGGGACAGGGGGGGCTACACCTTC. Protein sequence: CAWDRDRGGYTF.

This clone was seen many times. The CDR3 sequence is CASSIRLAGGVYNEQFF. For the CDR3, the DNA is TGTGCCAGTAGTATACGACTAGCGGGGGGGGTCTACAATGAGCAGTTCTTC. The chain employs TRBV19 and TRBJ2-1; the match to TRBD2 covers 14 bases. Germline CDR1 LNHDA, CDR2 SQIVND (reference sequence). With V trimmed by 2 bases and J by 3 bases, 3 bases remained unmatched. The CDR3 sequence is 17 residues long. Variable domain in full (rest from reference TRBV19 and TRBJ2-1): DGGITQSPKYLFRKEGQNVTLSCEQNLNHDAMYWYRQDPGQGLRLIYYSQIVNDFQKGDIAEGYSVSREKKESFPLTVTSAQKNPTAFYLCASSIRLAGGVYNEQFFGPGTRLTVL.

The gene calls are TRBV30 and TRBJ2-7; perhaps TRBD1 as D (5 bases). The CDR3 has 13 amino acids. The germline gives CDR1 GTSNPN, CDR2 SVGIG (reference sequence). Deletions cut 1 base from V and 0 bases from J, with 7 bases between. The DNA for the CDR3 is TGTGCCTGGAGTGAAGACAGCTCCTACGAGCAGTACTTC. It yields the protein CAWSEDSSYEQYF.

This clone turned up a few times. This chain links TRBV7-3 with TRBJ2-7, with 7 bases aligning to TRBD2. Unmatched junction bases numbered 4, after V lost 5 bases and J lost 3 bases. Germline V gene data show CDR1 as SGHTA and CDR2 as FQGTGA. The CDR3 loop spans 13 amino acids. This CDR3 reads CASSPRGGYEQYF. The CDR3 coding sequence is TGTGCCAGCAGCCCACGCGGGGGCTACGAGCAGTACTTC.